This record covers a single TCR beta chain. How the authors handled the data: Amplification from reference gene primers served as the basis for estimated nucleated cell counts. Clones were sequenced by immunoSEQ multiplex PCR, and TCRdb holds only the in-frame ones, with some missing. V and J calls and clone size are those listed in that table; D and trimming were worked out from the DNA. The data contain hundreds of thousands of clones, approximately 85% of them singletons. The data were taken from a study of blood T cell repertoires in COVID-19. For the study at large: Samples taken during acute and convalescent COVID-19 were collected in the United States, Italy and Spain.

The CDR3 consists of 13 residues. V lost 8 bases, J lost 0 bases, and 8 bases lay in between. Looked up from germline, CDR1 is MNHEY and CDR2 is SMNVEV (reference sequence). This TCR was sampled from a man aged 45-65 years with active or convalescent COVID-19. V usage is TRBV27 and J usage is TRBJ1-5, with D perhaps matching TRBD1 (5 bases). Input material: peripheral blood. DNA for the CDR3: TGTGCCAGCGGGACTGATAGCAATCAGCCCCAGCATTTT. This encodes CASGTDSNQPQHF.